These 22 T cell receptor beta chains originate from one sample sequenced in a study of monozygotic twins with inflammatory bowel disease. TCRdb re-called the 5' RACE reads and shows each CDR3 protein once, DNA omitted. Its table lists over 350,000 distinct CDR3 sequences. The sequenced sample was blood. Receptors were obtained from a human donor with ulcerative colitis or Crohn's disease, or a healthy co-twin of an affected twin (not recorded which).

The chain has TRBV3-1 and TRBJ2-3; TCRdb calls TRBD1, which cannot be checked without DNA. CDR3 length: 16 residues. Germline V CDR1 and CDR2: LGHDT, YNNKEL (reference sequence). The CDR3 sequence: CASSPTTRPDRGGQYF.

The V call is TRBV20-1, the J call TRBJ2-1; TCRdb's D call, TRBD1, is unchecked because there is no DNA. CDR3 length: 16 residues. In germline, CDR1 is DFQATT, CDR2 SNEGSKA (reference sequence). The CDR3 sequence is CSARVDRAGPYNEQFF.

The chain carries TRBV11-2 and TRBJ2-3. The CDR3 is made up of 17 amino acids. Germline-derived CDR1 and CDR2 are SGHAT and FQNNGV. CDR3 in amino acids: CASSLVGSRSSTDTQYF.

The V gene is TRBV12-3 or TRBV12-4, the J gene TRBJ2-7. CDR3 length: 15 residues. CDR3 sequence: CASSSRVERLGEQYF.

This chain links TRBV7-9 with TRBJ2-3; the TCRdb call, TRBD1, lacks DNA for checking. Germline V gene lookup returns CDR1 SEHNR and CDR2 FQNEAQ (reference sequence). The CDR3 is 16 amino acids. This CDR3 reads CASTLGTVLSTDTQYF.

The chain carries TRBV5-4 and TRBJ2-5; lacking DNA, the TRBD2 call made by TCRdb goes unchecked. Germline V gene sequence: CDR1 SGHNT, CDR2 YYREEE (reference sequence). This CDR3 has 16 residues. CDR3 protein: CASSLLAGGYQETQYF. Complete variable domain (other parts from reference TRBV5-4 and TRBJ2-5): ETGVTQSPTHLIKTRGQQVTLRCSSQSGHNTVSWYQQALGQGPQFIFQYYREEENGRGNFPPRFSGLQFPNYSSELNVNALELDDSALYLCASSLLAGGYQETQYFGPGTRLLVL.

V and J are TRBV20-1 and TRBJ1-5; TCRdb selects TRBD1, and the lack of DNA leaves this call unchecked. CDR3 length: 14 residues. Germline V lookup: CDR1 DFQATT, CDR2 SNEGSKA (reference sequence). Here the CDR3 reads CSVSQGLSNQPQHF.

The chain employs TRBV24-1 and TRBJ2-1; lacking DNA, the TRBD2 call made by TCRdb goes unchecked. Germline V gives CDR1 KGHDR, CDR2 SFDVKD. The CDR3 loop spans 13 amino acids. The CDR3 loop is CATSGYRPAEQFF.

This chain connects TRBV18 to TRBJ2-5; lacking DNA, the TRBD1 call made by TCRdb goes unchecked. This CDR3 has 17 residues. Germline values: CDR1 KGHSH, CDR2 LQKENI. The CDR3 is CASSPSRGRTRQETQYF.

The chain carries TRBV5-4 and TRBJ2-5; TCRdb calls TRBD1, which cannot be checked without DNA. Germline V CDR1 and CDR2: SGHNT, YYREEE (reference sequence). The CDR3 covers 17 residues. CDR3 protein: CASSPFPGQVNQETQYF.

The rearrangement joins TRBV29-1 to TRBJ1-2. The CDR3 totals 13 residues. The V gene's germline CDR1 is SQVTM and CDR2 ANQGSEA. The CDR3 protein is CSGTKGLNYGYTF.

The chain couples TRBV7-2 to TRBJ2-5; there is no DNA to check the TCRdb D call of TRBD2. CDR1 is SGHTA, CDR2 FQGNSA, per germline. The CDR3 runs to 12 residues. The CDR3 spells CASSLEALPQYF. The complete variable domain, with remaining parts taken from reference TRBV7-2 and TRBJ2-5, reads GAGVSQSPSNKVTEKGKDVELRCDPISGHTALYWYRQSLGQGLEFLIYFQGNSAPDKSGLPSDRFSAERTGGSVSTLTIQRTQQEDSAVYLCASSLEALPQYFGPGTRLLVL.

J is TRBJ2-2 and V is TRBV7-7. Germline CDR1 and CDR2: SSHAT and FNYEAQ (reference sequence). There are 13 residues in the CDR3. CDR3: CASSSTTGGELFF.

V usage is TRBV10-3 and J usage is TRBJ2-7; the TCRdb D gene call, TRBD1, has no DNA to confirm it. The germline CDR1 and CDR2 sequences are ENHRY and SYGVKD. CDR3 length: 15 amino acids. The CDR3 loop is CAISRKGQGVKEQYF.

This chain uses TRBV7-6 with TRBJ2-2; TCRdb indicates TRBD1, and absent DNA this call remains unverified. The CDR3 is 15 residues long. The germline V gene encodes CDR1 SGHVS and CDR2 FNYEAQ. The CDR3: CASSPSGGITGELFF.

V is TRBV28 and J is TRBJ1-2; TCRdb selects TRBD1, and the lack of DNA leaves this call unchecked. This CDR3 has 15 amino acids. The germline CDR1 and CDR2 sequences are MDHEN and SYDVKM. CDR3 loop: CASSLGDRVSYGYTF.

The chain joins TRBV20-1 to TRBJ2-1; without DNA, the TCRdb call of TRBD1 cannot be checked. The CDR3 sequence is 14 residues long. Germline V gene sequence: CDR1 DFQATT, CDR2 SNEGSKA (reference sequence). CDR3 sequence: CSARRGGAYNEQFF.

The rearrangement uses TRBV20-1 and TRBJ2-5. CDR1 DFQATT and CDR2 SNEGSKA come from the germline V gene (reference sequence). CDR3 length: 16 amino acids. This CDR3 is CSASLADSTIQETQYF.

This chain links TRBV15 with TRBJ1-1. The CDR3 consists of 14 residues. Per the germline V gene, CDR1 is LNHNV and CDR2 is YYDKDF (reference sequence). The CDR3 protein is CATSRKLENTEAFF.

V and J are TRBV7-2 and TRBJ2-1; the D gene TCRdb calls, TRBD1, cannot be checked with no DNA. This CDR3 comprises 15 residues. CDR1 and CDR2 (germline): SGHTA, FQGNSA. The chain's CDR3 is CASSSTGGAYNEQFF.

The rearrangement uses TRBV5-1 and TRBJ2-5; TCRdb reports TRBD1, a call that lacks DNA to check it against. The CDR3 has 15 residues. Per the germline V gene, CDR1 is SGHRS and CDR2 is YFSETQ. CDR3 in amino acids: CASSRDGHQGETQYF.

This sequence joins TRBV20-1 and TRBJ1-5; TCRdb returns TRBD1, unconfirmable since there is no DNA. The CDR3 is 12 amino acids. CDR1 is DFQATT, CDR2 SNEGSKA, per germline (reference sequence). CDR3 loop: CSAAGVDQPQHF.